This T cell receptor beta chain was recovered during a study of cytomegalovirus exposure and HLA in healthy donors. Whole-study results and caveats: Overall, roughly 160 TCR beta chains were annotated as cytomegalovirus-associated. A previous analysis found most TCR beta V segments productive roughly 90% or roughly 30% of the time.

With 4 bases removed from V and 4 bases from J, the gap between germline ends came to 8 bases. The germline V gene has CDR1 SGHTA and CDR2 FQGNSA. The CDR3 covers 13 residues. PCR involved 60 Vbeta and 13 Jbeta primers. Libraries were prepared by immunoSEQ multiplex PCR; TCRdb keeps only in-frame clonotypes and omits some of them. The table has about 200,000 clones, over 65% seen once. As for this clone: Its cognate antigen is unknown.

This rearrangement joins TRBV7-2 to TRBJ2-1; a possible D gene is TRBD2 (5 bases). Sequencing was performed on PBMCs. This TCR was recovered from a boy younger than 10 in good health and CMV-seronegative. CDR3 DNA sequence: TGTGCCAGCAGCTGGAGCGGTTACAATGAGCAGTTCTTC. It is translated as CASSWSGYNEQFF.